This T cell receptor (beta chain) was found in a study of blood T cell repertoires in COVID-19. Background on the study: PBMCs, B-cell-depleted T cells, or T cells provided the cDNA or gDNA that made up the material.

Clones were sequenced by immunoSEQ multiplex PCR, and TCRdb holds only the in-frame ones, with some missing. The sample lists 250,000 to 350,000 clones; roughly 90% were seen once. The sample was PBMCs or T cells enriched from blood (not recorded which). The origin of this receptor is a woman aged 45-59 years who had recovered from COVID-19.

The CDR3 nucleotides read TGTGCCAGCTCACCGCATCTGGGGGGAGCTGAAGCTTTCTTT. Residues: CASSPHLGGAEAFF. J is TRBJ1-1 and V is TRBV18, with TRBD1 as a possible D gene (5 bases). The CDR3 has 14 amino acids. Germline-derived CDR1 and CDR2 are KGHSH and LQKENI. The ends were cut back, 3 bases at V and 6 bases at J, with 14 bases in the middle.